This T cell receptor beta chain stems from a study of cytomegalovirus exposure and HLA in healthy donors. Regarding donors, all were healthy bone marrow donors. Study outcomes and limitations: In vitro, three CMV-associated chains proved specific for CMV antigens. In a later analysis, productive TCRs from donors in an Asian-associated ancestry cluster reportedly carried fewer N-insertions than the cohort mean. A later analysis linked a missense DCLRE1C variant to TCR beta V- and J-gene trimming.

It was with 60 Vbeta and 13 Jbeta primers that the PCR ran. Generated by immunoSEQ multiplex PCR, the TCRdb table keeps only in-frame clones and is missing some. The sample records about 130,000 clones, approximately 81% being singletons. In its sample, this clone was seen a few times. Its target is not known. This receptor was identified in a young man in good health and CMV-seropositive. The sequencing sample was made of PBMCs.

The CDR3 nucleotides read TGTGCCAGCAGCTTGTCTGGGACAGTTATTGGCTACACCTTC. This encodes CASSLSGTVIGYTF. This rearrangement joins TRBV7-2 to TRBJ1-2, with 7 nucleotides matching TRBD1. J was trimmed by 7 bases and V by 3 bases; bases with no gene match: 8. The CDR3 covers 14 residues. Germline V gene data show CDR1 as SGHTA and CDR2 as FQGNSA.